The 28 T cell receptor beta chains in this list originate from one sample, sequenced in a study of blood T cell repertoires in COVID-19 (TCRdb year 2020). The method behind the library was the immunoSEQ multiplex PCR assay. TCRdb provides this immuneACCESS table in a form limited to in-frame rearrangements. Some clones are lacking; in checked studies, under half of them reflect an unresolved V gene, and why the rest are absent is not known. The sample profile shows 150,000 to 200,000 clones; 81% of them were found once. Roughly 11% of the sample is taken by the ten largest. The sequenced material came from peripheral blood. The origin of the receptors is a human donor in a cohort sampled during active COVID-19.

The genes are TRBV11-2 and TRBJ2-1; a possible D gene is TRBD2 (5 bases). V was trimmed by 0 bases and J by 2 bases, leaving 8 bases between them. CDR3 size: 15 residues. Germline CDR1 is SGHAT and CDR2 is FQNNGV. For the CDR3, the DNA is TGTGCCAGCAGCTTAGAAGGAGGAACCTACAATGAGCAGTTCTTC. It yields the protein CASSLEGGTYNEQFF.

V usage is TRBV13 and J usage is TRBJ2-1, with D possibly TRBD2 on 6 matching bases. The CDR3 is made up of 15 amino acids. The V and J ends lost 6 bases and 1 base respectively, with 13 bases between them. CDR1 is PRHDT, CDR2 FYEKMQ, per germline (reference sequence). The CDR3 spells CASRQAGLSYNEQFF. DNA for the CDR3: TGTGCCAGCAGGCAGGCGGGGCTGTCCTACAATGAGCAGTTCTTC.

The chain has TRBV30 and TRBJ1-2; D gene unclear. This CDR3 is 13 amino acids long. Trimming cost V 3 bases and J 7 bases, with 15 bases left between them. CDR1 and CDR2 from the germline V gene are GTSNPN and SVGIG (reference sequence). The CDR3 spells CAWSDILGFGYTF. The DNA for the CDR3 is TGTGCCTGGAGCGACATTTTGGGTTTTGGCTACACCTTC. Drawing the rest from reference TRBV30 and TRBJ1-2, the complete variable domain is SQTIHQWPATLVQPVGSPLSLECTVEGTSNPNLYWYRQAAGRGLQLLFYSVGIGQISSEVPQNLSASRPQDRQFILSSKKLLLSDSGFYLCAWSDILGFGYTFGSGTRLTVV.

The chain uses TRBV6-1 and TRBJ1-2, with D unresolved. Deletions cut 3 bases from V and 8 bases from J, with 13 bases between. Looked up from germline, CDR1 is MNHNS and CDR2 is SASEGT. The CDR3 is 13 amino acids. The CDR3 region is CASSEVQAGGYTF. The CDR3 coding sequence is TGTGCCAGCAGTGAGGTCCAGGCGGGCGGCTACACCTTC.

The V gene is TRBV6-6, the J gene TRBJ2-2; 13 bases line up with TRBD2. Trimming took 5 bases from V and 2 from J; bases not matched to a gene: 8. CDR3 length: 18 amino acids. Germline lookup yields CDR1 MNHNY and CDR2 SVGAGI (reference sequence). DNA of the CDR3: TGTGCCAGCAGTCGCGGGACTAGCGGGAATATTAACACCGGGGAGCTGTTTTTT. Protein product: CASSRGTSGNINTGELFF.

The chain employs TRBV28 and TRBJ1-2; TRBD1 matches 12 bases. Germline lookup yields CDR1 MDHEN and CDR2 SYDVKM. The CDR3 spans 15 residues. V was clipped by 5 bases and J by 2 bases; unmatched bases: 3. The CDR3 spells CASSGGTGGNYGYTF. The DNA for the CDR3 is TGTGCCAGCAGTGGGGGGACAGGGGGCAACTATGGCTACACCTTC.

This rearrangement joins TRBV5-6 to TRBJ2-7; 8 positions match TRBD2. V lost 5 bases, J lost 5 bases, and 12 bases stayed unmatched. CDR1 SGHDT and CDR2 YYEEEE come from the germline V gene. The CDR3 contains 15 residues. CDR3 coding DNA: TGTGCCAGCAGTTGGCGGCGGGGGGCAAAAAACGAGCAGTACTTC. This translates into CASSWRRGAKNEQYF.

V is TRBV20-1 and J is TRBJ2-7; TRBD2 is a possible D gene (5 bases). This CDR3 comprises 15 residues. The V and J ends lost 3 bases and 4 bases respectively, with 19 bases between them. Germline CDR1 reads DFQATT; CDR2 reads SNEGSKA (reference sequence). CDR3 in DNA: TGCAGTGCTAGTGGCCCTCGATCTCGGACTTACGAGCAGTACTTC. This encodes CSASGPRSRTYEQYF.

The rearrangement joins TRBV6-5 to TRBJ1-2; TRBD1 matches at 7 bases. CDR1 is MNHEY and CDR2 is SVGAGI in the germline V gene. The CDR3 has 13 amino acids. The V segment lost 7 bases and the J segment 5 bases; nucleotides outside the gene matches: 7. The CDR3 is CASTGQVRYGYTF. CDR3 DNA sequence: TGTGCCAGCACCGGACAGGTAAGGTATGGCTACACCTTC.

The V and J genes are TRBV30 and TRBJ1-2; perhaps TRBD1 as D (5 bases). This CDR3 spans 14 amino acids. In germline, CDR1 is GTSNPN, CDR2 SVGIG (reference sequence). V was cut by 1 base and J by 4 bases, with 13 bases left in between. CDR3 DNA sequence: TGTGCCTGGAGTGAGAGGCCAGGGATCTATGGCTACACCTTC. Protein sequence: CAWSERPGIYGYTF.

There are a few counts of this clone. V is TRBV15 and J is TRBJ2-1, with D perhaps TRBD2 (5 bases). Germline values: CDR1 LNHNV, CDR2 YYDKDF (reference sequence). This CDR3 region has 15 residues. V was trimmed by 3 bases and J by 8 bases, leaving 17 bases between them. The CDR3 spells CATSSPGLRSYEQFF. CDR3 coding DNA: TGTGCCACCAGCAGCCCGGGATTAAGATCCTATGAGCAGTTCTTC.

V is TRBV19 and J is TRBJ2-5; TRBD1 agrees at 8 bases. After removal of 5 bases from V and 5 bases from J, the junction contained 4 bases not matched to a gene. The CDR3 is made up of 13 amino acids. Germline CDR1 reads LNHDA; CDR2 reads SQIVND (reference sequence). In DNA, the CDR3 is TGTGCCAGTAGTCGGGCAGGGGGCGAGACCCAGTACTTC. Its translation is CASSRAGGETQYF.

This chain connects TRBV6-5 to TRBJ1-2; no clear D gene. This CDR3 has 11 amino acids. V was clipped by 2 bases and J by 8 bases, with 6 bases between them. Germline lookup yields CDR1 MNHEY and CDR2 SVGAGI. CDR3 sequence reads: CASSYGLGYTF. As DNA, the CDR3 is TGTGCCAGCAGTTACGGACTGGGCTACACCTTC.

The chain joins TRBV7-6 to TRBJ2-1, with 10 bases identical to TRBD1. With V trimmed by 5 bases and J by 8 bases, 9 bases remained unmatched. The germline gives CDR1 SGHVS, CDR2 FNYEAQ. This CDR3 region has 15 residues. CDR3 sequence: CASSPPGQGRHEQFF. Here the CDR3 DNA reads TGTGCCAGCAGCCCGCCGGGACAGGGGAGGCATGAGCAGTTCTTC.

V and J are TRBV19 and TRBJ2-1; 8 positions match TRBD1. CDR1 and CDR2 from the germline V gene are LNHDA and SQIVND (reference sequence). V dropped 2 bases and J dropped 7; count of bases not matched to a gene: 7. The CDR3 has 15 amino acids. The CDR3 coding sequence is TGTGCCAGTAGTATACAACCGGGACAGGTGAATGAGCAGTTCTTC. Residues: CASSIQPGQVNEQFF.

The rearrangement uses TRBV6-2 or TRBV6-3 and TRBJ2-2; 10 bases map to TRBD2. The V gene end was trimmed by 5 bases and the J gene end by 5 bases; junction bases not matched to a gene: 8. This CDR3 region has 16 residues. Germline-derived CDR1 and CDR2 are MNHEY and SVGEGT. CDR3 residues: CASSLLLAGVTGELFF. The DNA for the CDR3 is TGTGCCAGCAGTCTCCTCCTAGCGGGGGTAACCGGGGAGCTGTTTTTT.

The V call is TRBV6-5, the J call TRBJ1-4; maybe TRBD1 (5 bases). Between the trimmed V and J ends, which lost 0 bases and 7 bases, there was a span of 9 bases. CDR3 size: 14 residues. Germline V lookup: CDR1 MNHEY, CDR2 SVGAGI. As DNA, the CDR3 is TGTGCCAGCAGTTACTCGCAGGGAACTGAAAAACTGTTTTTT. Amino acid sequence: CASSYSQGTEKLFF.

This clone was seen a few times. The chain recombines TRBV9 with TRBJ2-5, with 8 bases aligning to TRBD2. The CDR3 runs to 13 residues. Germline CDR1 and CDR2: SGDLS and YYNGEE. The trim removed 0 bases at V and 7 bases at J, leaving 2 bases unmatched. The CDR3 region is CASSVGAGGTQYF. The CDR3 region has the DNA TGTGCCAGCAGCGTAGGGGCGGGGGGGACCCAGTACTTC.

This chain joins TRBV5-5 and TRBJ2-2; no definite D call. This CDR3 comprises 15 residues. With 1 base removed from V and 2 bases from J, the gap between germline ends came to 9 bases. Germline values: CDR1 SGHKS, CDR2 YYEKEE (reference sequence). The CDR3 loop reads CASSLSAGNTGELFF. CDR3 DNA sequence: TGTGCCAGCAGCTTGTCGGCAGGAAACACCGGGGAGCTGTTTTTT. The whole variable domain, filled in from reference TRBV5-5 and TRBJ2-2, reads DAGVTQSPTHLIKTRGQQVTLRCSPISGHKSVSWYQQVLGQGPQFIFQYYEKEERGRGNFPDRFSARQFPNYSSELNVNALLLGDSALYLCASSLSAGNTGELFFGEGSRLTVL.

The chain is built from TRBV6-6 and TRBJ1-5; weak D call: TRBD1 (6 bases). From germline, CDR1 is MNHNY and CDR2 SVGAGI (reference sequence). The CDR3 sequence is 16 residues long. The ends were cut back, 4 bases at V and 4 bases at J, with 17 bases in the middle. The CDR3 DNA reads TGTGCCAGCAGTTCCCCCCTGGACAGCCTTAATCAGCCCCAGCATTTT. Protein sequence: CASSSPLDSLNQPQHF.

The chain employs TRBV27 and TRBJ1-5, with TRBD1 matching 11 bases. J was trimmed by 2 bases and V by 6 bases; bases with no gene match: 12. In germline, CDR1 is MNHEY, CDR2 SMNVEV (reference sequence). This CDR3 contains 18 residues. CDR3 residues: CASRPAGTGGRGNQPQHF. In nucleotides, the CDR3 is TGTGCCAGCAGACCTGCCGGGACAGGGGGTAGGGGCAATCAGCCCCAGCATTTT.

This chain joins TRBV9 and TRBJ1-5, with 7 nucleotides matching TRBD1. Germline lookup yields CDR1 SGDLS and CDR2 YYNGEE. This CDR3 has 15 amino acids. J gave up 4 bases and V 4 bases, and 8 bases lay outside the gene matches. CDR3 sequence: CASSPRDSLNQPQHF. The CDR3 bases are TGTGCCAGCAGCCCCCGGGACAGCTTGAATCAGCCCCAGCATTTT.

This chain links TRBV20-1 with TRBJ2-2, with 9 bases matching TRBD2. The CDR3 contains 15 residues. After removal of 3 bases from V and 2 bases from J, the junction contained 4 bases not matched to a gene. Looked up from germline, CDR1 is DFQATT and CDR2 is SNEGSKA (reference sequence). CDR3 nucleotide sequence: TGCAGTGCTAGTAGGCTAGCGGGAAACACCGGGGAGCTGTTTTTT. Its protein is CSASRLAGNTGELFF.

This clone was seen many times. The chain couples TRBV28 to TRBJ1-2; D ambiguous. Looked up from germline, CDR1 is MDHEN and CDR2 is SYDVKM. This CDR3 region has 13 residues. V lost 8 bases to trimming and J lost 8 bases, with 18 bases between them. Written as DNA, the CDR3 is TGTGCCAGCGCTACGTACGGAGAGAGGGGCTACACCTTC. Protein product: CASATYGERGYTF.

The V call is TRBV5-5, the J call TRBJ1-5; 7 nucleotides match TRBD1. The CDR3 runs to 14 residues. Trimming removed 5 bases from V and 3 bases from J; junction bases left unmatched: 5. The germline V gene has CDR1 SGHKS and CDR2 YYEKEE (reference sequence). The CDR3 coding sequence is TGTGCCAGCAGTCTAGACAGGGCCAATCAGCCCCAGCATTTT. It translates to CASSLDRANQPQHF. The whole variable domain, filled in from reference TRBV5-5 and TRBJ1-5, reads DAGVTQSPTHLIKTRGQQVTLRCSPISGHKSVSWYQQVLGQGPQFIFQYYEKEERGRGNFPDRFSARQFPNYSSELNVNALLLGDSALYLCASSLDRANQPQHFGDGTRLSIL.

A few counts support this clone. The chain links TRBV6-5 to TRBJ1-2; TRBD1 aligns across 9 bases. This CDR3 has 13 residues. With V trimmed by 6 bases and J by 4 bases, 3 bases remained unmatched. Germline lookup yields CDR1 MNHEY and CDR2 SVGAGI. As DNA, the CDR3 is TGTGCCAGCAGGGACAGGGGCTCCTATGGCTACACCTTC. It encodes CASRDRGSYGYTF.

The chain carries TRBV12-3 or TRBV12-4 and TRBJ2-7, with a weak D call TRBD2 (7 bases). The CDR3 consists of 13 residues. V was pared by 6 bases and J by 2 bases, with 11 bases between. The CDR3 here is CASRTGGAYEQYF. The CDR3 DNA is TGTGCCAGCAGGACGGGGGGCGCCTACGAGCAGTACTTC.

The CDR3 here is CASSQGQGASYEQYF. CDR3 nucleotides: TGTGCCAGCAGCCAAGGACAGGGAGCATCCTACGAGCAGTACTTC. The chain uses TRBV7-6 and TRBJ2-7; 8 bases map to TRBD1. The CDR3 contains 15 residues. V trimming: 5 bases; J trimming: 1 base; junction bases outside the gene matches: 7. Germline lookup yields CDR1 SGHVS and CDR2 FNYEAQ.